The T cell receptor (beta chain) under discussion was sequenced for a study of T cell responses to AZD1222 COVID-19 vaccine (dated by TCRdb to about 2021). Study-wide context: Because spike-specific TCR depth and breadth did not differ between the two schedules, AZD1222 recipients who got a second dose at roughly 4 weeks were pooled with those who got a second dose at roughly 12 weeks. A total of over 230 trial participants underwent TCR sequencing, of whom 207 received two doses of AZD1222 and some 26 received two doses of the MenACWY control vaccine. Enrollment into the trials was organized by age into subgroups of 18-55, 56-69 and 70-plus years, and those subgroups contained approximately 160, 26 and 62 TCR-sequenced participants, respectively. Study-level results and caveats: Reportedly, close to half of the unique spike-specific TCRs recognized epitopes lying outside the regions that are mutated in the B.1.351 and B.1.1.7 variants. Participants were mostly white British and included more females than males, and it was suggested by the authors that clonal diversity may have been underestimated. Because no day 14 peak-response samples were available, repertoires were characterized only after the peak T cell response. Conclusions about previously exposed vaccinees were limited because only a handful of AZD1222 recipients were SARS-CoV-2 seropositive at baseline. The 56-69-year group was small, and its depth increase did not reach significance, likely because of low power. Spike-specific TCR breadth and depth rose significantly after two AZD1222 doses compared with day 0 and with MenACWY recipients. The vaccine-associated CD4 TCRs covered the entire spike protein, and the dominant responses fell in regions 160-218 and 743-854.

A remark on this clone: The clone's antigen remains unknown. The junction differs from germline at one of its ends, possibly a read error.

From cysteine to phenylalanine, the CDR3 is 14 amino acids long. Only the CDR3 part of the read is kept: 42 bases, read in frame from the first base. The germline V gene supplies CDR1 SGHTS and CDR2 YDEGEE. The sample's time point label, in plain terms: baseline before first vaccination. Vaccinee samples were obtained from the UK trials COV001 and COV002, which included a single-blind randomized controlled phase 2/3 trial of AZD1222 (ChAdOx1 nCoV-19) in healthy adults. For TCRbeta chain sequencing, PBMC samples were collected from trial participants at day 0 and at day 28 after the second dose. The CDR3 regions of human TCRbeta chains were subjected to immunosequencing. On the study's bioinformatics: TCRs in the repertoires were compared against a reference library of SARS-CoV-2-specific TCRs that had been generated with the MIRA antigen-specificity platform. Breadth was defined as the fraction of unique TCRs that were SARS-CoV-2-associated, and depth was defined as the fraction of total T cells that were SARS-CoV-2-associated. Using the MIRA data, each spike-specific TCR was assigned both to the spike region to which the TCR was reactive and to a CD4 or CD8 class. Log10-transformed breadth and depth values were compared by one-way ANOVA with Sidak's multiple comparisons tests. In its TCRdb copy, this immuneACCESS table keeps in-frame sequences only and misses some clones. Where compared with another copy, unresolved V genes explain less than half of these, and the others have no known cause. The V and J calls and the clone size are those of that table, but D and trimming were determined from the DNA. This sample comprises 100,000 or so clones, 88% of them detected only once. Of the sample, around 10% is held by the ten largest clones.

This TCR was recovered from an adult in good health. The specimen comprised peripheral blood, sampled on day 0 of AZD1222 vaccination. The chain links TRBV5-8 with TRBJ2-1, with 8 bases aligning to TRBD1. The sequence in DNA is TGTGCCAGCAACTTGGACAGGGTCTACAATGAGCAGTTCTTC. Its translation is CASNLDRVYNEQFF.